Below, 26 T cell receptor beta chains from the same sample are listed, as sequenced in a study of control samples from healthy donors and cancer patients. Measured with immunoSEQ multiplex PCR; TCRdb has only the in-frame clones, and not every one. This table holds more than 95,000 clones, roughly 90% found once. The sequenced material came from PBMCs. The receptor set was obtained from a man in his fifties or sixties with lung cancer.

The chain uses TRBV29-1 and TRBJ1-2, with D hard to call. CDR1 is SQVTM and CDR2 is ANQGSEA in the germline V gene. The CDR3 runs 13 residues. V lost 3 bases, J lost 6 bases, and 14 bases lay in between. The CDR3 nucleotides are TGCAGCGTTGATTGGGTAGAAATCCATGGCTACACCTTC. Its translation: CSVDWVEIHGYTF.

The chain combines TRBV18 with TRBJ2-7; D may be TRBD1 (6 bases). V dropped 3 bases and J dropped 0 bases, with 9 bases sitting between them. This CDR3 comprises 14 residues. CDR1 KGHSH and CDR2 LQKENI come from the germline V gene. The CDR3 protein is CASSPDRSSYEQYF. For the CDR3, the DNA is TGTGCCAGCTCACCGGACAGAAGCTCCTACGAGCAGTACTTC.

This sequence joins TRBV18 and TRBJ1-2; D not resolved. The CDR3 length is 14 residues. The ends were cut back, 10 bases at V and 3 bases at J, with 18 bases in the middle. Germline V gives CDR1 KGHSH, CDR2 LQKENI. The chain's CDR3 is CATLSQSAHYGYTF. The CDR3 DNA is TGTGCCACCTTGTCCCAATCCGCCCACTATGGCTACACCTTC.

V and J are TRBV7-3 and TRBJ2-3; D may be TRBD2 (5 bases). CDR3 size: 16 residues. In germline, CDR1 is SGHTA, CDR2 FQGTGA. V dropped 5 bases and J dropped 1 base, with 16 bases sitting between them. The CDR3 protein is CASSVREGYGTDTQYF. The CDR3 coding sequence is TGTGCCAGCAGCGTCCGTGAGGGTTACGGCACAGATACGCAGTATTTT.

The chain carries TRBV9 and TRBJ2-7, with 9 bases that match TRBD2. The CDR3 has 15 residues. CDR1 SGDLS and CDR2 YYNGEE come from the germline V gene. V gave up 0 bases and J gave up 0 bases; unmatched junction bases: 1. As DNA, the CDR3 is TGTGCCAGCAGCGTAGGTAGCGGGAGCTCCTACGAGCAGTACGTC. Encoded protein: CASSVGSGSSYEQYV.

The chain uses TRBV30 and TRBJ1-1; D is unclear. There are 12 residues in the CDR3. The germline V gene encodes CDR1 GTSNPN and CDR2 SVGIG (reference sequence). With 3 bases removed from V and 4 bases from J, the gap between germline ends came to 9 bases. The CDR3 coding sequence is TGTGCCTGGAGCTGGCCCTCCACTGAAGCTTTCTTT. Protein sequence: CAWSWPSTEAFF. Complete variable domain (other parts from reference TRBV30 and TRBJ1-1): SQTIHQWPATLVQPVGSPLSLECTVEGTSNPNLYWYRQAAGRGLQLLFYSVGIGQISSEVPQNLSASRPQDRQFILSSKKLLLSDSGFYLCAWSWPSTEAFFGQGTRLTVV.

The V gene is TRBV12-3 or TRBV12-4, the J gene TRBJ1-1; D ambiguous. This CDR3 comprises 11 residues. Trimming took 2 bases from V and 7 from J, leaving 5 bases between them. This CDR3 is CASSLNFEAFF. DNA of the CDR3: TGTGCCAGCAGTTTAAATTTTGAAGCTTTCTTT.

The CDR3 bases are TGCGCCAGCAGCCTCCACACGGGGCAAACCGGGGAGCTGTTTTTT. Its protein product is CASSLHTGQTGELFF. This sequence joins TRBV4-1 and TRBJ2-2; D is tentatively TRBD1 or TRBD2 (5 bases each). V lost 4 bases and J 5 bases, leaving 14 bases between the germline ends. The CDR3 consists of 15 residues. CDR1 and CDR2 (germline): MGHRA, YSYEKL.

V is TRBV3-1 (or the pseudogene TRBV3-2) and J is TRBJ1-2; no definite D call. The CDR3 extends over 13 amino acids. Trimming pared 1 base from V and 6 bases from J, leaving 9 bases between. Per germline, CDR1 LGHDT and CDR2 YNNKEL (reference sequence). The CDR3 bases are TGTGCCAGCAGCCAAGGTCCGGGGAATGGCTACACCTTC. Amino acids: CASSQGPGNGYTF.

The chain couples TRBV7-9 to TRBJ2-1; D uncertain. Trimming shortened V by 5 bases and J by 0 bases, and 8 bases separated the two germline ends. Germline V CDR1 and CDR2: SEHNR, FQNEAQ (reference sequence). The CDR3 extends over 14 amino acids. This chain's CDR3 is CASSVQSSYNEQFF. The CDR3 nucleotides read TGTGCCAGCAGCGTACAAAGCTCCTACAATGAGCAGTTCTTC.

This chain links TRBV5-6 with TRBJ2-3, with 9 positions matching TRBD2. CDR1 SGHDT and CDR2 YYEEEE come from the germline V gene. CDR3 length: 18 amino acids. V gave up 6 bases and J gave up 2 bases; unmatched junction bases: 16. CDR3 residues: CASTGNRRGGRVTDTQYF. In DNA, the CDR3 is TGTGCCAGCACCGGGAATAGGCGGGGGGGCCGGGTCACAGATACGCAGTATTTT.

V and J are TRBV5-1 and TRBJ2-7; D gene uncertain. The germline V and J ends were trimmed by 4 bases and 1 base, with 21 bases remaining between them. Germline-derived CDR1 and CDR2 are SGHRS and YFSETQ. This CDR3 comprises 17 residues. As DNA, the CDR3 is TGCGCCAGCAGCGGGAACTTAAAAGAAGGGTTATCCTACGAGCAGTACTTC. This sequence encodes CASSGNLKEGLSYEQYF.

This chain joins TRBV6-2 or TRBV6-3 and TRBJ1-2, with 8 bases matching TRBD1. Germline CDR1 is MNHEY and CDR2 is SVGEGT. The CDR3 has 14 amino acids. J gave up 4 bases and V 5 bases, and 6 bases lay outside the gene matches. CDR3 bases: TGTGCCAGCAGTCGACAGGGGAATCGCTATGGCTACACCTTC. Translated: CASSRQGNRYGYTF.

The V call is TRBV12-5, the J call TRBJ1-5, with 10 bases aligning to TRBD1. The germline gives CDR1 LGHNT, CDR2 FRNRAP. This CDR3 region has 17 residues. V dropped 6 bases and J dropped 3; count of bases not matched to a gene: 11. The CDR3 reads CASGHSRDRGYNQPQHF. The CDR3 coding sequence is TGTGCTAGTGGCCATTCCCGGGACAGGGGCTACAATCAGCCCCAGCATTTT.

This clone was found once. Distinct nucleotide sequences in the sample also encode this CDR3. This chain connects TRBV5-1 to TRBJ2-2, with TRBD1 matching 11 bases. CDR1 SGHRS and CDR2 YFSETQ come from the germline V gene. The CDR3 is 15 residues long. The V segment lost 3 bases and the J segment 5 bases; nucleotides outside the gene matches: 3. The CDR3 region has the DNA TGCGCCAGCAGCTCGGGACAGGGGGGGACCGGGGAGCTGTTTTTT. It codes for CASSSGQGGTGELFF.

V gene TRBV7-2 combines with J gene TRBJ2-5; 8 nucleotides line up with TRBD2. V lost 4 bases to trimming and J lost 5 bases; unmatched junction nucleotides: 12. The CDR3 is 16 residues long. Germline CDR1 reads SGHTA; CDR2 reads FQGNSA. CDR3 sequence reads: CASSSPRGGGSETQYF. CDR3 bases: TGTGCCAGCAGCTCCCCGCGGGGCGGGGGGTCGGAGACCCAGTACTTC.

The chain carries TRBV19 and TRBJ1-3, with 7 positions matching TRBD1. Germline V gives CDR1 LNHDA, CDR2 SQIVND (reference sequence). V dropped 1 base and J dropped 4; count of bases not matched to a gene: 4. This CDR3 is 15 amino acids long. The CDR3 nucleotides read TGTGCCAGTAGTATAGGAAGGGGGCAAGGAAACACCATATATTTT. Translation gives CASSIGRGQGNTIYF. The full variable domain, completed using reference TRBV19 and TRBJ1-3, is DGGITQSPKYLFRKEGQNVTLSCEQNLNHDAMYWYRQDPGQGLRLIYYSQIVNDFQKGDIAEGYSVSREKKESFPLTVTSAQKNPTAFYLCASSIGRGQGNTIYFGEGSWLTVV.

This chain connects TRBV19 to TRBJ2-1; the D is unclear. The V end lost 1 base, the J end lost 8 bases, and 9 bases lay between the germline ends. The germline gives CDR1 LNHDA, CDR2 SQIVND (reference sequence). This CDR3 is built from 13 residues. CDR3 sequence (DNA): TGTGCCAGTAGTATAGCCAGAGCCGATGAGCAGTTCTTC. Residues: CASSIARADEQFF.

The chain carries TRBV12-3 or TRBV12-4 and TRBJ1-1; D unresolved. This CDR3 is 12 amino acids long. V was trimmed by 1 base and J by 3 bases, leaving 3 bases between them. CDR3 DNA: TGTGCCAGCAGTTTAGGGGACACTGAAGCTTTCTTT. Translated, it gives CASSLGDTEAFF.

This clone was seen more than once but under ten times. The J gene is TRBJ2-2, the V gene TRBV5-1; 8 bases map to TRBD1. Unmatched junction bases numbered 8, after V lost 2 bases and J lost 2 bases. CDR3 size: 17 residues. CDR1 and CDR2 from the germline V gene are SGHRS and YFSETQ. The CDR3 loop is CASSFPPGQANTGELFF. The DNA of the CDR3 is TGCGCCAGCAGCTTTCCACCGGGACAGGCTAACACCGGGGAGCTGTTTTTT.

CDR3 residues: CASSRSRTGGLSRTYEQYF. CDR3 bases: TGTGCCAGCAGTCGCTCCCGGACAGGGGGGTTAAGTAGAACCTACGAGCAGTACTTC. This chain links TRBV6-6 with TRBJ2-7, with TRBD1 identical over 10 bases. In germline, CDR1 is MNHNY, CDR2 SVGAGI (reference sequence). V was pared by 5 bases and J by 2 bases, with 18 bases of the junction left unmatched. This CDR3 region has 19 residues.

Worth noting for this clone: This same CDR3 is encoded by further DNA sequences in the sample. The chain couples TRBV3-1 (or the pseudogene TRBV3-2) to TRBJ1-5; D is unresolved. CDR1 and CDR2 from the germline V gene are LGHDT and YNNKEL (reference sequence). CDR3 length: 14 residues. V dropped 1 base and J dropped 2 bases, with 6 bases sitting between them. The CDR3 region has the DNA TGTGCCAGCAGCCAAGGGCAGGGCAATCAGCCCCAGCATTTT. Its protein product is CASSQGQGNQPQHF.

On this clone: A junction end diverges from the germline sequence, so it may reflect a read error. This CDR3 is also generated by other DNA sequences in the sample. The chain employs TRBV7-3 and TRBJ1-6, with 8 bases lining up with TRBD1. The CDR3 has 13 amino acids. Germline CDR1 reads SGHTA; CDR2 reads FQGTGA. This CDR3 is CASSPGQGSPLHF. CDR3 nucleotide sequence: TGTGCCAGCAGCCCCGGACAGGGATCACCACTCCACTTT.

The gene calls are TRBV5-1 and TRBJ2-7; TRBD2 matches at 7 bases. CDR3 length equals 13 residues. The trim removed 4 bases at V and 0 bases at J, leaving 1 base unmatched. Germline V CDR1 and CDR2: SGHRS, YFSETQ. CDR3 in amino acids: CASSRDYSYEQYV. CDR3 DNA: TGCGCCAGCAGCCGGGACTACTCCTACGAGCAGTACGTC.

The chain has TRBV7-2 and TRBJ1-1; 12 nucleotides agree with TRBD1. This CDR3 comprises 18 residues. Germline assignment: CDR1 SGHTA and CDR2 FQGNSA. J lost 1 base, V lost 5 bases, and 11 bases had no gene match. The CDR3 nucleotides are TGTGCCAGCAGCCAATTGCTGGGACAGGGGGCGAGGAACACTGAAGCTTTCTTT. It is translated as CASSQLLGQGARNTEAFF.

As for this clone: Because the CDR3 is missing its conserved closing phenylalanine or tryptophan, this is likely a read error. The limits of the CDR3 on the DNA are not certain, so only TCRdb's listed CDR3 is given. This chain uses TRBV2 with TRBJ1-2. The germline V gene has CDR1 SNHLY and CDR2 FYNNEI. The CDR3 has 12 residues if both end residues are counted. CDR3 in amino acids: CASSPGGWTAIL.